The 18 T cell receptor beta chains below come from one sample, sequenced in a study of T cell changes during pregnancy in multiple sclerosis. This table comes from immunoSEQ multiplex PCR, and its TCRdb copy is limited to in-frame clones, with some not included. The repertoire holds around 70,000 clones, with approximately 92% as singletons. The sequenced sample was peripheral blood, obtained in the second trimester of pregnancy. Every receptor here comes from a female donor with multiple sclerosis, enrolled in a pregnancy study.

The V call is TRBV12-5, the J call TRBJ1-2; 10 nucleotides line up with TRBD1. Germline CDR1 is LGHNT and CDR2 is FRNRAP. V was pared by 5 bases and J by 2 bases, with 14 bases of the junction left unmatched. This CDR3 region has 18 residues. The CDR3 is CASGPGRGTGDRNYGYTF. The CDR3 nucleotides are TGTGCTAGTGGTCCTGGTCGAGGGACAGGGGACAGGAACTATGGCTACACCTTC.

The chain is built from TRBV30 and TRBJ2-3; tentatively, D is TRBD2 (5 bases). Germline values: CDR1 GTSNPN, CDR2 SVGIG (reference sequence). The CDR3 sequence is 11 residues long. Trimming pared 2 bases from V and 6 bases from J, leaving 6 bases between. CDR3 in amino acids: CAWSTSDTQYF. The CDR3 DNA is TGTGCCTGGAGTACTAGTGATACGCAGTATTTT.

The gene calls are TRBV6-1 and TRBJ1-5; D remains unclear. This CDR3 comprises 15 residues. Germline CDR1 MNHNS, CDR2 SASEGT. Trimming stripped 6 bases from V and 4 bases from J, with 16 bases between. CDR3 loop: CASSKLYLLNQPQHF. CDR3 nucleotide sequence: TGTGCCAGCAGCAAATTATATTTACTGAATCAGCCCCAGCATTTT.

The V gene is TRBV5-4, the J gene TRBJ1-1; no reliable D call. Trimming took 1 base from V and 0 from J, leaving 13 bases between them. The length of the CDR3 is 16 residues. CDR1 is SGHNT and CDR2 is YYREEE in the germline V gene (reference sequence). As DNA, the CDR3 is TGTGCCAGCAGCTTGCTTACCCGGAGCATGAACACTGAAGCTTTCTTT. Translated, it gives CASSLLTRSMNTEAFF.

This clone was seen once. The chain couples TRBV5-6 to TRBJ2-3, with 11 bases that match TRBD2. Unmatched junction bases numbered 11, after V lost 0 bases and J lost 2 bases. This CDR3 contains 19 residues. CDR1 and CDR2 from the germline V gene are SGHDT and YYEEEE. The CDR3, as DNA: TGTGCCAGCAGCTTGGTTGTAGCGGGGGGGACTGATTACACAGATACGCAGTATTTT. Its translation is CASSLVVAGGTDYTDTQYF.

The CDR3 DNA follows: TGTGCCAGCAGTTTATCGGGGCAGCATTTCTATGGCTACACCTTC. Protein sequence: CASSLSGQHFYGYTF. The chain recombines TRBV27 with TRBJ1-2, with D maybe TRBD1 (5 bases). The ends were cut back, 0 bases at V and 4 bases at J, with 12 bases in the middle. The CDR3 is 15 amino acids. From germline, CDR1 is MNHEY and CDR2 SMNVEV (reference sequence).

CDR3 loop: CASQQTGIYGYTF. DNA for the CDR3: TGTGCCAGCCAACAGACAGGGATCTATGGCTACACCTTC. V gene TRBV19 combines with J gene TRBJ1-2, with 7 bases lining up with TRBD1. The CDR3 covers 13 residues. V was clipped by 9 bases and J by 4 bases; unmatched bases: 8. From germline, CDR1 is LNHDA and CDR2 SQIVND (reference sequence).

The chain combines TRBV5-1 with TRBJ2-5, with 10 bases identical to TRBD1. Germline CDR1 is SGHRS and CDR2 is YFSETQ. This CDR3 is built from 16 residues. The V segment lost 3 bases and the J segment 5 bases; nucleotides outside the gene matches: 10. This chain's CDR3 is CASSSYRTGGRETQYF. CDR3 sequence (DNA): TGCGCCAGCAGCTCGTACCGGACAGGGGGACGGGAGACCCAGTACTTC.

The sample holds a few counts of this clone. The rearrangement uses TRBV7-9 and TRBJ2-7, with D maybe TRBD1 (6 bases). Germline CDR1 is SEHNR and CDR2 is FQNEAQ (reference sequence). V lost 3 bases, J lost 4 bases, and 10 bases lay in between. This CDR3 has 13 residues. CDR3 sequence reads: CASSFTGRYEQYF. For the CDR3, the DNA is TGTGCCAGCAGCTTTACAGGGAGATACGAGCAGTACTTC.

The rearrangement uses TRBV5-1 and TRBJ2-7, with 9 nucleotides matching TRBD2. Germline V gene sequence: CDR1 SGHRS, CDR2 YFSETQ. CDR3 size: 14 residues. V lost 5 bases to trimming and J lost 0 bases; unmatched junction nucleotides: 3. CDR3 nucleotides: TGCGCCAGCAGACTAGCGGGTGGCTCCTACGAGCAGTACTTC. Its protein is CASRLAGGSYEQYF.

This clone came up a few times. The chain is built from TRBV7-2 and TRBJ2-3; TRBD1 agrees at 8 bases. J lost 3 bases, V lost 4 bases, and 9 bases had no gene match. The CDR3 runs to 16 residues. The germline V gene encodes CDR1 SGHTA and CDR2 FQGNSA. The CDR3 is CASSSWRTGNTDTQYF. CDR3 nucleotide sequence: TGTGCCAGCAGCTCCTGGCGGACAGGGAATACAGATACGCAGTATTTT.

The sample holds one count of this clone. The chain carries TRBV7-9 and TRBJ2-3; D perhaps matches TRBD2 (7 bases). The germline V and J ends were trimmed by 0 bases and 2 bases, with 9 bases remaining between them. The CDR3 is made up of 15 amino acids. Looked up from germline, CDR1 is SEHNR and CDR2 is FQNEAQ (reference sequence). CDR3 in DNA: TGTGCCAGCAGCTTAGCGCGGGGGCTCACAGATACGCAGTATTTT. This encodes CASSLARGLTDTQYF.

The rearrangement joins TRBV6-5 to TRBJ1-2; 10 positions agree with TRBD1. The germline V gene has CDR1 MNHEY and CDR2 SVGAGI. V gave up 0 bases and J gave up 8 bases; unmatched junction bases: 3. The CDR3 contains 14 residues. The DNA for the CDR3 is TGTGCCAGCAGTTACTCAGGGACAGGGGAAGGCTACACCTTC. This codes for CASSYSGTGEGYTF.

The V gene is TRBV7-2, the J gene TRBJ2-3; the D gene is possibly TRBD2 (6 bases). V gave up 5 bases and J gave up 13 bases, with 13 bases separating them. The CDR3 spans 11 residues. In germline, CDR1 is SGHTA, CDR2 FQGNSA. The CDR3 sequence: CASSVGEVKYF. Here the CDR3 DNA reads TGTGCCAGCAGCGTCGGGGAGGTTAAGTATTTT.

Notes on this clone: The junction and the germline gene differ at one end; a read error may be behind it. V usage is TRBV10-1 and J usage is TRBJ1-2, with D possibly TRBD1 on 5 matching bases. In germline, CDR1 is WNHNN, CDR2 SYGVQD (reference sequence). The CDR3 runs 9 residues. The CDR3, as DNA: TGCGCCACCAAGTGGGGCGAGGCCTTC. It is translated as CATKWGEAF.

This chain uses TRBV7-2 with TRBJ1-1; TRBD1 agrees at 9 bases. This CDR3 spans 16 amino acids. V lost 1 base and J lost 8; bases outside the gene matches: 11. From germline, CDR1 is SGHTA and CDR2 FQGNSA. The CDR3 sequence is CASSLEGNRGLREAFF. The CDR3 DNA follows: TGTGCCAGCAGCTTAGAAGGTAACAGGGGGCTTCGGGAAGCTTTCTTT.

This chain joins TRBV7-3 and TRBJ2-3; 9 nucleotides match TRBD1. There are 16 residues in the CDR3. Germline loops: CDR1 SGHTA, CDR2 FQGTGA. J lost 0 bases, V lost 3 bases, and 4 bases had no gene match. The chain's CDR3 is CASSFLGTGSTDTQYF. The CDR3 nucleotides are TGTGCCAGCAGCTTCCTAGGGACAGGGAGCACAGATACGCAGTATTTT. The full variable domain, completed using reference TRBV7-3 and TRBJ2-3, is GAGVSQTPSNKVTEKGKYVELRCDPISGHTALYWYRQSLGQGPEFLIYFQGTGAADDSGLPNDRFFAVRPEGSVSTLKIQRTERGDSAVYLCASSFLGTGSTDTQYFGPGTRLTVL.

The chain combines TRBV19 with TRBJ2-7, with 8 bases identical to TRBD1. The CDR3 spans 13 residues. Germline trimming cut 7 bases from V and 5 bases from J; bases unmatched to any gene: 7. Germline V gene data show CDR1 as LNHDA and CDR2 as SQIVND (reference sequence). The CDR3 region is CASKDRVVDEQYF. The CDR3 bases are TGTGCCAGTAAGGACAGGGTGGTCGACGAGCAGTACTTC.